This TCR beta chain originates from a study of T cells in Graves' hyperthyroidism and ophthalmopathy. Notes on the study in general: In the blood, most expanded thyroid clonotypes above 0.001 appeared as well. Classification by a 13 V-J model distinguished ophthalmopathy from stable hyperthyroidism.

Lactation, pregnancy, other autoimmune disease or uncontrolled infection led to exclusion of patients. The diagnoses drew upon clinical symptoms, serum thyroxine and TRAb, thyroid ultrasound and orbital computed tomography. Authors of the study amplified TCR beta CDR3 regions from RNA transcripts. When the TCR CDR3 underwent first-round RT-PCR, the HTBI primer set was used. Using its own MiXCR run on the multiplex PCR reads, TCRdb lists one record per CDR3 protein. This repertoire shows 300,000 to 450,000 distinct CDR3 sequences, 15% to 18% found once; its top ten account for roughly 25%. This clonotype showed up many times. What it binds is not known. CDR3 length equals 18 residues. V trimming: 2 bases; J trimming: 1 base; junction bases outside the gene matches: 7. Germline V CDR1 and CDR2: DFQATT, SNEGSKA (reference sequence).

The clonotype was recovered from a woman younger than 30 with Graves' hyperthyroidism that later progressed to Graves' ophthalmopathy. The material sequenced was blood. This rearrangement joins TRBV20-1 to TRBJ2-1; TRBD2 matches at 14 bases. The CDR3 loop is CSARMGLAGVGSYNEQFF. The CDR3 bases are TGCAGTGCTAGAATGGGACTAGCGGGAGTTGGGTCCTACAATGAGCAGTTCTTC.